Sequencing of this T cell receptor beta chain was carried out in a study of blood T cell repertoires in COVID-19. Study in general: Specimens from acute and convalescent COVID-19 originated in the United States, Italy and Spain. Nucleic acid was either cDNA or gDNA, and it came from T cells, B-cell-depleted T cells, or PBMCs.

J gave up 3 bases and V 9 bases, and 22 bases lay outside the gene matches. Germline V gene sequence: CDR1 ENHRY, CDR2 SYGVKD. The CDR3 loop spans 19 amino acids. In the authors' methods: Estimation of nucleated cell counts was performed using reference gene primer amplification. Sequenced by immunoSEQ multiplex PCR; TCRdb stores in-frame clones only, minus some. V and J calls and clone size follow that table, whereas D and trimming were derived from the DNA. This repertoire shows fewer than 200,000 clones, approximately 92% found once; its top ten account for 0.5% to 0.55%. Sequencing was performed on peripheral blood. The V and J genes are TRBV10-3 and TRBJ2-1, with 8 bases lining up with TRBD1. The receptor comes from a man aged 50 to 59 with acute or convalescent COVID-19. CDR3 residues: CAISTTYRVSGTGYNEQFF. The CDR3 nucleotides are TGTGCCATTTCTACCACCTACAGAGTTTCAGGGACAGGCTACAATGAGCAGTTCTTC.